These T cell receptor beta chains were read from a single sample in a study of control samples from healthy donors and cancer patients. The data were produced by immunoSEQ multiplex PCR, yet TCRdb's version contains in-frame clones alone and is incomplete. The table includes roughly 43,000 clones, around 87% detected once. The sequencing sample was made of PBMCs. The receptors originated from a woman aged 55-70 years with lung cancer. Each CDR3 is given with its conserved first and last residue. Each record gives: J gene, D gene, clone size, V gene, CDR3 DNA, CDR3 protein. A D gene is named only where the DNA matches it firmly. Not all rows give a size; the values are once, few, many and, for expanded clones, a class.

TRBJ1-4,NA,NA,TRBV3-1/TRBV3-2,TGTGCCAGCAGCCAGGGACAAAATGAAAAACTGTTTTTT,CASSQGQNEKLFF
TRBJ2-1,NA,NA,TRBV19,TGTGCCAGTACCCCGGGTATGAGCTCCTACAATGAGCAGTTCTTC,CASTPGMSSYNEQFF
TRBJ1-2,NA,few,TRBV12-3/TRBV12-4,TGTGCCAGCAGTTTAAGTTTACGCGGCTACACCTTC,CASSLSLRGYTF
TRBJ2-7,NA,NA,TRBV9,TGTGCCAGCAGCGGCCGGGACAACTCCTACGAGCAGTACTTC,CASSGRDNSYEQYF
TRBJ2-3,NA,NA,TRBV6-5,TGTGCCAGCACATTGGGAGCAAGCACAGATACGCAGTATTTT,CASTLGASTDTQYF
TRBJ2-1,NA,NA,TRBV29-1,TGCAGCGTCCACCCCGCGGGCAATGAGCAGTTCTTC,CSVHPAGNEQFF
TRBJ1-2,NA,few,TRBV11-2,TGTGCCAGCAGCGCCGCGTGGACAGACTATGGCTACACCTTC,CASSAAWTDYGYTF
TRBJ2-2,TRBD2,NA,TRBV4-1,TGCGCCAGCAGCCAAGAGTCGGCTAGCGGGGGGAACACCGGGGAGCTGTTTTTT,CASSQESASGGNTGELFF
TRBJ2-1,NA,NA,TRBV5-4,TGTGCCAGCAGCTTGGCCAGTGCTGGTGAGCAGTTCTTC,CASSLASAGEQFF
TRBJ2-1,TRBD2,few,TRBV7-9,TGTGCCAGCAGCTACCCTAGGGGACTAGCGGGAGGATCCTACAATGAGCAGTTCTTC,CASSYPRGLAGGSYNEQFF
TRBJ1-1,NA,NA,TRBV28,TGTGCCAGCAGTTTCGTGGTCACTGAAGCTTTCTTT,CASSFVVTEAFF
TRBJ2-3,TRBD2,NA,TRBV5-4,TGTGCCAGCAGCTTCGGCGGGAGTACAGATACGCAGTATTTT,CASSFGGSTDTQYF
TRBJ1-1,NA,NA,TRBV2,TGTGCCAGCCCTTCGGAAACTTTTGAAGCTTTCTTT,CASPSETFEAFF
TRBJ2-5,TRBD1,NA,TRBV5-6,TGTGCCAGCAGCAAAAGACAGGGACCCTGGGAGACCCAGTACTTC,CASSKRQGPWETQYF
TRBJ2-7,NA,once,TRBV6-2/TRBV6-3,TGTGCCAGCAGTTACGGGGCAGTGCCTCCCTACGAGCAGTACTTC,CASSYGAVPPYEQYF
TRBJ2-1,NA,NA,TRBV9,TGTGCCAGCAGCAGAGGGGCCAATGAGCAGTTCTTC,CASSRGANEQFF
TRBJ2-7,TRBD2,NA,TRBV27,TGTGCCAGCAGTTTATCGGGGAGCGGGAGAAGATACTTC,CASSLSGSGRRYF
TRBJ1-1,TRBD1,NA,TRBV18,TGTGCCAGCTCACAAAGGGACAGGGAAGCTTTCTTT,CASSQRDREAFF
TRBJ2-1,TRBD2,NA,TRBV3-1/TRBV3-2,TGTGCCAGCAGCCAAGATTTGGCTAGCGGGAGGGCGGGGCAGTTCTTC,CASSQDLASGRAGQFF
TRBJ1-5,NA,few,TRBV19,TGTGCCAGTAGTATTGAAATGAGCAATCAGCCCCAGCATTTT,CASSIEMSNQPQHF
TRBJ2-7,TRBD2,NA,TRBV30,TGTGCCTGGAGGAGGGGCAGGTTACTAGCGGGAGGAGGCGAGCAGTACTTC,CAWRRGRLLAGGGEQYF
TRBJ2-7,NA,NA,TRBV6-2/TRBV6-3,TGTGCCAGCAGTTACGTTAGTGGAAACTACGAGCAGTACTTC,CASSYVSGNYEQYF
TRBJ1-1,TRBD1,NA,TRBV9,TGTGCCAGCAGCGTAGGGACAGGGTCCGAAGCTTTCTTT,CASSVGTGSEAFF
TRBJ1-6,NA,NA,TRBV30,TGTGCCTGGAGTGTGGAAAGCTCCTATAATTCACCCCTCCACTTT,CAWSVESSYNSPLHF
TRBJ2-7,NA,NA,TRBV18,TGTGCCAGCTCAACCTCAGGGGCTAGCTTGGAGCAGTACTTC,CASSTSGASLEQYF
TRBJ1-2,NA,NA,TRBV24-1,TGTGCCACCAGTGATCCGGGGGGCCGGGATTCCGGCTACACCTTC,CATSDPGGRDSGYTF
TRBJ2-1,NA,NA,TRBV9,TGTGCCAGCAGCGTAGCTACGGGGGCTAGCGGTAACAATGAGCAGTTCTTC,CASSVATGASGNNEQFF
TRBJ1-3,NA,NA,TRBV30,TGTGCCTGGAGGCTCAGGGACCAAAAGAAAATAAACACCATATATTTT,CAWRLRDQKKINTIYF